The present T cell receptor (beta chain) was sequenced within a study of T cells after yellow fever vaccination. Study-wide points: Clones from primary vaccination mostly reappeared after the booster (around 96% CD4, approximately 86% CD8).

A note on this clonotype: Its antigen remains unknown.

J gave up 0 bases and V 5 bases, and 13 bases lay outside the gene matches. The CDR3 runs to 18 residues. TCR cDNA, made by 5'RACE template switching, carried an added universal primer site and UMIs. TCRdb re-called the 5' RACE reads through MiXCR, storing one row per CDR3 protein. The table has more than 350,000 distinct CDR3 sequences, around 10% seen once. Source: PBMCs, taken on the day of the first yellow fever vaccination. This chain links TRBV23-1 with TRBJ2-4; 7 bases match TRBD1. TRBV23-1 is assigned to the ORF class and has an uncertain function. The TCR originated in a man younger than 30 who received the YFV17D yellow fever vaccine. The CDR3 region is CASSRVRDRRLAKNIQYF. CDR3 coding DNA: TGCGCCAGCAGTAGGGTCAGGGACAGACGATTAGCCAAAAACATTCAGTACTTC.